A single sample is the source of the 2 T cell receptor beta chains below, sequenced in a study of blood T cells in healthy people across ages. A second PCR of 7 to 11 cycles used a sample-barcoded 5' primer and a J-beta primer mix. Each CDR3 protein is one row after TCRdb ran MiXCR on the 5' RACE reads. The data contain fewer than 1.5 million distinct CDR3 sequences, roughly 40% of them singletons. Sequences were obtained from blood. The receptor source for this set is a woman aged 18-29 years in good health.

Only a few counts were recorded for this clonotype. V gene TRBV2 combines with J gene TRBJ2-5; D is perhaps TRBD1 (6 bases). The CDR3 extends over 19 amino acids. Trimming left V 2 bases short and J 1 base short, with 23 bases between. The germline CDR1 and CDR2 sequences are SNHLY and FYNNEI. For the CDR3, the DNA is TGTGCCAGCAGTGAATCCCCGACAGGAGGAGGAGTGCGCCAAGAGACCCAGTACTTC. Translated, it gives CASSESPTGGGVRQETQYF.

This chain uses TRBV9 with TRBJ2-1; 7 nucleotides align to TRBD2. The J segment lost 5 bases and the V segment lost 5 bases, leaving 4 bases of the junction unmatched. The germline gives CDR1 SGDLS, CDR2 YYNGEE. The CDR3 consists of 13 residues. The CDR3 DNA follows: TGTGCCAGCAGTAAGAGCGGGAACAATGAGCAGTTCTTC. The encoded protein is CASSKSGNNEQFF.